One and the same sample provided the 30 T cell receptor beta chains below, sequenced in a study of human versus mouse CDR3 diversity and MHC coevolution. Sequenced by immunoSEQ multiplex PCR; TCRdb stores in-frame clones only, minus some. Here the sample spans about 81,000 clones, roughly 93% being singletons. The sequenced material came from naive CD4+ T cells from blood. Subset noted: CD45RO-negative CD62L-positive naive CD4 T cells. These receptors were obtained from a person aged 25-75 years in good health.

The CDR3 reads CASSLESGGGYEQYF. CDR3 DNA: TGCGCCAGCAGCTTGGAATCAGGGGGCGGGTACGAGCAGTACTTC. The V gene is TRBV5-1, the J gene TRBJ2-5, with 8 bases lining up with TRBD1. The end of the DNA aligns better with TRBJ2-7, so the J call may be wrong. Germline assignment: CDR1 SGHRS and CDR2 YFSETQ. The CDR3 spans 15 residues.

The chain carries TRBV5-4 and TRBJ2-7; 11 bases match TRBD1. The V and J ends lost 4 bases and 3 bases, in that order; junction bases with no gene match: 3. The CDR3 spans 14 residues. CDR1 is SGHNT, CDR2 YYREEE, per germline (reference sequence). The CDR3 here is CASSRTGGFYEQYF. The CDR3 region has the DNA TGTGCCAGCAGCCGGACAGGGGGCTTCTACGAGCAGTACTTC.

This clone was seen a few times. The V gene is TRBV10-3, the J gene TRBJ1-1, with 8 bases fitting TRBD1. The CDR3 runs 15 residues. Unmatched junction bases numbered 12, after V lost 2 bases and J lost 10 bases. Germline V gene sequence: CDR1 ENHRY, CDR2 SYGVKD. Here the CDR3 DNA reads TGTGCCATCAGTGAGCCTGACAGGGGCGGTTTGATAGCTTTCTTT. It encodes CAISEPDRGGLIAFF.

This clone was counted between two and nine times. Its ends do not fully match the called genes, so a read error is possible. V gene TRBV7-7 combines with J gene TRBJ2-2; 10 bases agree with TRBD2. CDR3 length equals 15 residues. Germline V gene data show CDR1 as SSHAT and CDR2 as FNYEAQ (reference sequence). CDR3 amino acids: CASSLLAGVTGELFF. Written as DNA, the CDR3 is TGTGCTAGCAGCCTGCTAGCGGGGGTGACCGGGGAGCTGTTTTTT.

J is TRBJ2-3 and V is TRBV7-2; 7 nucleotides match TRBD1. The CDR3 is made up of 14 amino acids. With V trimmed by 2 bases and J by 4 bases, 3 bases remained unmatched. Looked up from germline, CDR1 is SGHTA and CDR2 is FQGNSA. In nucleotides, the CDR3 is TGTGCCAGCAGCTTATGGCAGGGGGCAGATACGCAGTATTTT. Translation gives CASSLWQGADTQYF.

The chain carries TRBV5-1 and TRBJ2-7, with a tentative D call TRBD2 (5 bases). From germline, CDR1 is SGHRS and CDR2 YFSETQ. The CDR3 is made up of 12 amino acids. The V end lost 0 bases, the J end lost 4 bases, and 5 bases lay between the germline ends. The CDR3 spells CASSLGGYEQYF. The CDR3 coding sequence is TGCGCCAGCAGCTTGGGAGGGTACGAGCAGTACTTC.

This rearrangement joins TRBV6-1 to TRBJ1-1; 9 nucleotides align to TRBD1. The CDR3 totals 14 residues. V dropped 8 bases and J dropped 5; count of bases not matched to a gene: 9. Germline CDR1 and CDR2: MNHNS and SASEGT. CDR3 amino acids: CASCPWTGETEAFF. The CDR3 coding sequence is TGTGCCAGCTGTCCATGGACAGGGGAAACTGAAGCTTTCTTT.

The CDR3 protein is CASSSQTGRHYEQYF. In DNA form, the CDR3 reads TGTGCCAGCAGTTCCCAAACGGGGAGACACTACGAGCAGTACTTC. The chain employs TRBV28 and TRBJ2-7; TRBD2 might be the D (5 bases). Germline CDR1 is MDHEN and CDR2 is SYDVKM. The CDR3 is 15 residues long. V was pared by 4 bases and J by 3 bases, with 16 bases between.

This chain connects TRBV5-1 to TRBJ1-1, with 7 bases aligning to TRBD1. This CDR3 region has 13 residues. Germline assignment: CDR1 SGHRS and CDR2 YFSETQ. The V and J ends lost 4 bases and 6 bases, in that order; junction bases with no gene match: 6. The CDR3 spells CASSKGAIPEAFF. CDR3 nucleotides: TGCGCCAGCAGCAAGGGGGCGATCCCTGAAGCTTTCTTT.

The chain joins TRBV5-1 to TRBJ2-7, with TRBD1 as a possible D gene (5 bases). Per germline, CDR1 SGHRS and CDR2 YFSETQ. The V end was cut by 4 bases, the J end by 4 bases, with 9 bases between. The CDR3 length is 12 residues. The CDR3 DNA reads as TGCGCCAGCAGCGCAAGGGGTTACGAGCAGTACTTC. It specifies CASSARGYEQYF.

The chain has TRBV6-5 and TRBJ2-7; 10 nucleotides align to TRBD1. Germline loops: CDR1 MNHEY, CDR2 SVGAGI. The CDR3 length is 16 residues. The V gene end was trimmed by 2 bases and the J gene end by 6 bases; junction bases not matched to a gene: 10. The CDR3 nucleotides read TGTGCCAGCAGTTACGCACCGGGACAGGGGCTTGGCGAGCAGTACTTC. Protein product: CASSYAPGQGLGEQYF.

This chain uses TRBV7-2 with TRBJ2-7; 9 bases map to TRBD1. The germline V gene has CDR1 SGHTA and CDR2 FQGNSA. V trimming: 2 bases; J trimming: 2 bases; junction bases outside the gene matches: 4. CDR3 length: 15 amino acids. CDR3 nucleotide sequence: TGTGCCAGCAGCTTAAACGGGGACAGGGCCTACGAGCAGTACTTC. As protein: CASSLNGDRAYEQYF.

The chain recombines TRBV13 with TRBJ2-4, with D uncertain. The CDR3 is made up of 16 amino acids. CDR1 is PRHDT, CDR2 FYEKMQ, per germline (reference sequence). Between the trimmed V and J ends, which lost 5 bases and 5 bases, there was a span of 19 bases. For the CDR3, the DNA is TGTGCCAGCAGCGACCGACACTTCCGCCTTGAAAACATTCAGTACTTC. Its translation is CASSDRHFRLENIQYF.

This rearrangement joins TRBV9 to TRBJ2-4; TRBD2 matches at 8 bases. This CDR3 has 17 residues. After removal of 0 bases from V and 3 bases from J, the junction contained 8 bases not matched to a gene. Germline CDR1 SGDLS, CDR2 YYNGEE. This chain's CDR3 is CASSVDPGGLVKNIQYF. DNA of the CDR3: TGTGCCAGCAGCGTAGATCCGGGAGGGCTTGTCAAAAACATTCAGTACTTC.

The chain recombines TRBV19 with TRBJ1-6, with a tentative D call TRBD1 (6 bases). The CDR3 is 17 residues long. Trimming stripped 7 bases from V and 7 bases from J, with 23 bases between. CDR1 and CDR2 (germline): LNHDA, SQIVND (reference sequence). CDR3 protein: CASNQPLSPTGNSPLHF. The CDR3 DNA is TGTGCCAGTAACCAACCCCTGTCCCCGACAGGCAATTCACCCCTCCACTTT.

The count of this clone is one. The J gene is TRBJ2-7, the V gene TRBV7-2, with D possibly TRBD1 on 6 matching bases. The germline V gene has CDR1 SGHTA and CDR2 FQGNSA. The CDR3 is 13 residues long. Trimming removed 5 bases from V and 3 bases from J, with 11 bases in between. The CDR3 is CASSLRGDYEQYF. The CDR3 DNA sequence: TGTGCCAGCAGCCTCAGGGGCGACTACGAGCAGTACTTC.

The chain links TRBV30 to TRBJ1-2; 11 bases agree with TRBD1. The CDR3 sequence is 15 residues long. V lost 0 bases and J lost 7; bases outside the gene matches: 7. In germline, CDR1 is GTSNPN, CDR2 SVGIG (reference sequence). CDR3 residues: CAWSVLGQGAGGYTF. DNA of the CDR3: TGTGCCTGGAGTGTACTTGGACAGGGGGCGGGTGGCTACACCTTC.

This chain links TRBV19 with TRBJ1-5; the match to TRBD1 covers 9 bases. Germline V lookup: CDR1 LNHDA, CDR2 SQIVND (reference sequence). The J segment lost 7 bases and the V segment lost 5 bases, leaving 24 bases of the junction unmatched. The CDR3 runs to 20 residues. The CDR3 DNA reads TGTGCCAGTAGTCCACAGCCGGGACAGGGCGTTACAAGGGCGCAACAGCCCCAGCATTTT. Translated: CASSPQPGQGVTRAQQPQHF.

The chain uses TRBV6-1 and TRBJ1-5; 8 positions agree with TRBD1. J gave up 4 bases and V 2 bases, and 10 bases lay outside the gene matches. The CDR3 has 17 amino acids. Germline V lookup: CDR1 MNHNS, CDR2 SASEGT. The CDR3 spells CASSELLTGGGNQPQHF. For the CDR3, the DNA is TGTGCCAGCAGTGAACTACTTACAGGGGGAGGTAATCAGCCCCAGCATTTT.

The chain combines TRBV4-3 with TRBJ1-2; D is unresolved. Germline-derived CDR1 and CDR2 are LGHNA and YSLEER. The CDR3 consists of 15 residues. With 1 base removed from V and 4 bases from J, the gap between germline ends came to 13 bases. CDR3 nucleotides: TGCGCCAGCAGCCAAGGGGCGCGGGGTGGCTATGGCTACACCTTC. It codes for CASSQGARGGYGYTF.

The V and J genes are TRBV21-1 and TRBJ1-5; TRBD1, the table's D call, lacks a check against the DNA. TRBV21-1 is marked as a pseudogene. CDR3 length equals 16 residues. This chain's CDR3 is CASTHLGTHNNQPQHF. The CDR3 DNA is TGTGCCAGCACCCACCTCGGGACACATAATAATCAGCCCCAGCATTTT.

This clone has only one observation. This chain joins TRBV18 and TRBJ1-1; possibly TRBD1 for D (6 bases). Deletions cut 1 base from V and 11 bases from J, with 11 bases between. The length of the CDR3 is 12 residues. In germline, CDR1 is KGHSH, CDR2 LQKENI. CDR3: CASSPREGEAFF. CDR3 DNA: TGTGCCAGCTCACCACGCGAGGGGGAGGCTTTCTTT.

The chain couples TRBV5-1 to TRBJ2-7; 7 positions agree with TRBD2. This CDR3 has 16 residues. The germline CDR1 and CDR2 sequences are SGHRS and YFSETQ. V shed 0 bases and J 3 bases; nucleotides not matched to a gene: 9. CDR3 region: CASSLGGREAGYEQYF. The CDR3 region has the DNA TGCGCCAGCAGCTTGGGGGGCCGGGAGGCGGGCTACGAGCAGTACTTC.

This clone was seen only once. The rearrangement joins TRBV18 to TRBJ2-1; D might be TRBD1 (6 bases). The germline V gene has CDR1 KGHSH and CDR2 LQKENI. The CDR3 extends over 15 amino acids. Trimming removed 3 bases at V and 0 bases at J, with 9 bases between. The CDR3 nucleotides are TGTGCCAGCTCACCCACAGGGAGCTCCTACAATGAGCAGTTCTTC. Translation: CASSPTGSSYNEQFF.

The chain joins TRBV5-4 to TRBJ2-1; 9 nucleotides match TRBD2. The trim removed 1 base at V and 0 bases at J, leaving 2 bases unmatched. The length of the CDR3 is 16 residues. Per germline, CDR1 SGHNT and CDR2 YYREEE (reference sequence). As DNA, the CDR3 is TGTGCCAGCAGCTTGCAGCGGGGGGACTCCTACAATGAGCAGTTCTTC. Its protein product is CASSLQRGDSYNEQFF.

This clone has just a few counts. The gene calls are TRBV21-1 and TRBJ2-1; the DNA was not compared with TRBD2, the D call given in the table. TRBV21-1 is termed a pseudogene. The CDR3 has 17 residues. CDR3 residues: CASSKVGTSRIPPEQFF. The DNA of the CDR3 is TGTGCCAGCAGCAAAGTCGGGACTAGCCGGATACCCCCTGAGCAGTTCTTC.

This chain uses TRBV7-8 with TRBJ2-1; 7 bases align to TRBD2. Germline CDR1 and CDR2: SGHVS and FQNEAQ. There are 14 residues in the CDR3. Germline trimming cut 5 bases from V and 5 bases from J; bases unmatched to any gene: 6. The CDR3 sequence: CASSTRTSHNEQFF. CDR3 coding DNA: TGTGCCAGCAGCACTAGGACTAGTCACAATGAGCAGTTCTTC. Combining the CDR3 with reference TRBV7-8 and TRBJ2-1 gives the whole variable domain GAGVSQSPRYKVAKRGQDVALRCDPISGHVSLFWYQQALGQGPEFLTYFQNEAQLDKSGLPSDRFFAERPEGSVSTLKIQRTQQEDSAVYLCASSTRTSHNEQFFGPGTRLTVL.

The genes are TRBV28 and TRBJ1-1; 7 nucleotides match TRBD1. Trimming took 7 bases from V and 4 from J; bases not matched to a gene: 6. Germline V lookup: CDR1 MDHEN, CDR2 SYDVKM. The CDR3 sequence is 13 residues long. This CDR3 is CASKLGTATEAFF. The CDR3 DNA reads TGTGCCAGCAAGTTGGGGACAGCCACTGAAGCTTTCTTT.

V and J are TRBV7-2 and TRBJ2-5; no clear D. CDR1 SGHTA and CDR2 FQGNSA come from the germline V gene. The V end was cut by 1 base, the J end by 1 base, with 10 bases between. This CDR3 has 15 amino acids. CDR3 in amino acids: CASSLGSAGQETQYF. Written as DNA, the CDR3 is TGTGCCAGCAGCTTAGGTTCGGCAGGCCAAGAGACCCAGTACTTC.

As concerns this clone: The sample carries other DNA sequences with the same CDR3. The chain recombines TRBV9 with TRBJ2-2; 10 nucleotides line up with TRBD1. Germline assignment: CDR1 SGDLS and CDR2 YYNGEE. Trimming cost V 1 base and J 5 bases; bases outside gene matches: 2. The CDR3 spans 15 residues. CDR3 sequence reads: CASSVRDRGTGELFF. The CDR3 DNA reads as TGTGCCAGCAGCGTAAGGGACAGGGGAACCGGGGAGCTGTTTTTT. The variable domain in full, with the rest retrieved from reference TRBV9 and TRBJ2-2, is DSGVTQTPKHLITATGQRVTLRCSPRSGDLSVYWYQQSLDQGLQFLIQYYNGEERAKGNILERFSAQQFPDLHSELNLSSLELGDSALYFCASSVRDRGTGELFFGEGSRLTVL.